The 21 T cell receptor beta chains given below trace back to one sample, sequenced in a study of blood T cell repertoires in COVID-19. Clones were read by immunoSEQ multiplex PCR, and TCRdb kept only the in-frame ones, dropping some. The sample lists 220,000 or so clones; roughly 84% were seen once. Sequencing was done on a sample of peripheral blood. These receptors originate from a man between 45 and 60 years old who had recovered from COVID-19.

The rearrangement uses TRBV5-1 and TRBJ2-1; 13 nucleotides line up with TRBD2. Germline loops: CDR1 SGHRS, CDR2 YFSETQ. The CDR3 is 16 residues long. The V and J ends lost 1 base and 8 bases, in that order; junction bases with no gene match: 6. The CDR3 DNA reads TGCGCCAGCAGCTTGTTACTAGCGGGAGGGCCACATGAGCAGTTCTTC. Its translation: CASSLLLAGGPHEQFF.

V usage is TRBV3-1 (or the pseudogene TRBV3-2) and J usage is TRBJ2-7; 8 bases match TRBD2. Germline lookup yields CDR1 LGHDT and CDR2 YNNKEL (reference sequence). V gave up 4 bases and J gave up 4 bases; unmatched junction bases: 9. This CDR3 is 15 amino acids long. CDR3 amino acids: CASSRGPGGPYEQYF. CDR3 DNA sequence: TGTGCCAGCAGCCGAGGACCGGGAGGGCCGTACGAGCAGTACTTC.

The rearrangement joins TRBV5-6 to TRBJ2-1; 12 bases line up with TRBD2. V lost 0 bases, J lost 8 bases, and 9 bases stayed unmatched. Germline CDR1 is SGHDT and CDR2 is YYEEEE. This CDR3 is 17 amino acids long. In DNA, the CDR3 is TGTGCCAGCAGCTTGGCTAGCGGGAGGGTGCCCTCCGATGAGCAGTTCTTC. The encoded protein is CASSLASGRVPSDEQFF.

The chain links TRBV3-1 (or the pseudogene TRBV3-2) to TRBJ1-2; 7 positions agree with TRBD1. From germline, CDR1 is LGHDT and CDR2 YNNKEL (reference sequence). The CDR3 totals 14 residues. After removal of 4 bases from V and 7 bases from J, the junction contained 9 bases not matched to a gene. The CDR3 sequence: CASSLTTGLGGYTF. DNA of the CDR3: TGTGCCAGCAGCCTCACGACAGGGTTGGGTGGCTACACCTTC.

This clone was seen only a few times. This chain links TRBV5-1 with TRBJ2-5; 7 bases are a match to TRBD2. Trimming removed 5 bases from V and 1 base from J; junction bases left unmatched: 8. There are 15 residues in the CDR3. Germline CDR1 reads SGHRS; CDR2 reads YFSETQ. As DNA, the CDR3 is TGCGCCAGCAGGGGCTCTAGCGGACCCCAAGAGACCCAGTACTTC. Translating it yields CASRGSSGPQETQYF. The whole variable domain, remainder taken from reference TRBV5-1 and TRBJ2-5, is KAGVTQTPRYLIKTRGQQVTLSCSPISGHRSVSWYQQTPGQGLQFLFEYFSETQRNKGNFPGRFSGRQFSNSRSEMNVSTLELGDSALYLCASRGSSGPQETQYFGPGTRLLVL.

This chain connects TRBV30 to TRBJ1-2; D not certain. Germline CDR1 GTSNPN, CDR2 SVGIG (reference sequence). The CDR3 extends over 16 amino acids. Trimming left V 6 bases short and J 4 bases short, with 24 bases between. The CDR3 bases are TGTGCCTGTATGAGGTTCGGGGTGGGAGAGGTCTATGGCTACACCTTC. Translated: CACMRFGVGEVYGYTF.

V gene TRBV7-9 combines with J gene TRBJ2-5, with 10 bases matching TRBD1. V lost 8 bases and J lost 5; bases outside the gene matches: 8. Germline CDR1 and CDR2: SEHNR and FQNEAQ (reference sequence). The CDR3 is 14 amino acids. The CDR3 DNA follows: TGTGCCAGCCCACCCGGACAGGGGGTTGAGACCCAGTACTTC. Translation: CASPPGQGVETQYF.

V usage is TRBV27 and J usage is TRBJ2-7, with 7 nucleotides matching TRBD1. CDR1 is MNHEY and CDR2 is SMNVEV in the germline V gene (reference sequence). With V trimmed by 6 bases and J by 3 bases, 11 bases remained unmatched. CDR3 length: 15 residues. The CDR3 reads CASSHRTGVVYEQYF. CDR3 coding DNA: TGTGCCAGCAGCCACAGAACAGGGGTAGTCTACGAGCAGTACTTC.

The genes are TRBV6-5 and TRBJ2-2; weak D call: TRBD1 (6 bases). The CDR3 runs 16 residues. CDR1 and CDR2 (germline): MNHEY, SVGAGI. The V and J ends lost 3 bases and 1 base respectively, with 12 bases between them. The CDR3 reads CASSYDRWRNTGELFF. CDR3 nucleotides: TGTGCCAGCAGTTATGACAGGTGGAGGAACACCGGGGAGCTGTTTTTT.

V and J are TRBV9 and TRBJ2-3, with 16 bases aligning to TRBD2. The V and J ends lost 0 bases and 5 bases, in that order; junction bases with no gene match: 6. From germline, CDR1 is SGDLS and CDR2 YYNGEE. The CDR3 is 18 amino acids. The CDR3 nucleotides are TGTGCCAGCAGCGTAGGGGGGACTAGCGGGAGGGCCAGAGATACGCAGTATTTT. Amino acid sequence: CASSVGGTSGRARDTQYF.

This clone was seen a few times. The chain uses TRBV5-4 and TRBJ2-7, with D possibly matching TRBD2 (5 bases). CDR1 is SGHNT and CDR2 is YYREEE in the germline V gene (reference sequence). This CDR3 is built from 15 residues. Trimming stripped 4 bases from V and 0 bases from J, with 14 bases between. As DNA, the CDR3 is TGTGCCAGCAGCCACGACGGGGTCAGCTCCTACGAGCAGTACTTC. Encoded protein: CASSHDGVSSYEQYF.

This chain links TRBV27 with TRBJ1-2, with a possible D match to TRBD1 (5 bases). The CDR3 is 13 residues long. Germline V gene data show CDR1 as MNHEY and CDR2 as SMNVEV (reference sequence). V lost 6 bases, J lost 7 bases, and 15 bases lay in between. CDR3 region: CASREKGWSGYTF. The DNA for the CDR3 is TGTGCCAGCAGAGAGAAGGGGTGGAGTGGCTACACCTTC.

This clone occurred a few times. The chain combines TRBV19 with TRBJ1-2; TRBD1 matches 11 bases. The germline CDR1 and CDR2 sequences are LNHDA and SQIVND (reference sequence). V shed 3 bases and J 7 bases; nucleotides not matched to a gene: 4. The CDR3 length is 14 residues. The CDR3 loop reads CASSIGQGAGGYTF. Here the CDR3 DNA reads TGTGCCAGTAGTATCGGACAGGGGGCAGGTGGCTACACCTTC.

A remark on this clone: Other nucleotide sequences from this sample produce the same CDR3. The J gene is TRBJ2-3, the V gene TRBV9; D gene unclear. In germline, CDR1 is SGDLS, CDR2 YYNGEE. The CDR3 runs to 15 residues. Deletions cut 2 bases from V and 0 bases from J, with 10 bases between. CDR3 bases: TGTGCCAGCAGCGTCGGTGGTGCTAGCACAGATACGCAGTATTTT. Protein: CASSVGGASTDTQYF.

The CDR3 DNA sequence: TGTGCCAGCAGTGAAGCACTGGGATCGGGGACTGAAGCTTTCTTT. Encoded protein: CASSEALGSGTEAFF. The chain carries TRBV6-1 and TRBJ1-1; D gene ambiguous. Germline V gives CDR1 MNHNS, CDR2 SASEGT. With 0 bases removed from V and 5 bases from J, the gap between germline ends came to 13 bases. The CDR3 length is 15 residues.

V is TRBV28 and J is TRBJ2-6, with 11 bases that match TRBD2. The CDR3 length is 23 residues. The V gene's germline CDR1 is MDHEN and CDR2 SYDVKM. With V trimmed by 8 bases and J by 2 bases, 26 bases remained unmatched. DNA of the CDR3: TGTGCCAGCTCAGCCTCGGGGTTACTAGCGGGAGAAACTCAATCCCCTGGGGCCAACGTCCTGACTTTC. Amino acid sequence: CASSASGLLAGETQSPGANVLTF. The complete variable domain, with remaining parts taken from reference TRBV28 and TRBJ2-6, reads DVKVTQSSRYLVKRTGEKVFLECVQDMDHENMFWYRQDPGLGLRLIYFSYDVKMKEKGDIPEGYSVSREKKERFSLILESASTNQTSMYLCASSASGLLAGETQSPGANVLTFGAGSRLTVL.

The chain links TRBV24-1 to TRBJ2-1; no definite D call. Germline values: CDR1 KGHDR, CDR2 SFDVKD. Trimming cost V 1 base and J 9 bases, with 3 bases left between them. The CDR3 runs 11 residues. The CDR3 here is CATSDFSEQFF. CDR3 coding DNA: TGTGCCACCAGTGATTTTAGTGAGCAGTTCTTC.

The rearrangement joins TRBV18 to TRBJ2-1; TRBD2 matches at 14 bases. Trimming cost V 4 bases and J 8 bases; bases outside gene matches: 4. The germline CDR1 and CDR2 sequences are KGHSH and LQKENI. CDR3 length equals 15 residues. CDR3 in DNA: TGTGCCAGCTCACAGGGGACTAGCGGGAGTTATGAGCAGTTCTTC. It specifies CASSQGTSGSYEQFF.

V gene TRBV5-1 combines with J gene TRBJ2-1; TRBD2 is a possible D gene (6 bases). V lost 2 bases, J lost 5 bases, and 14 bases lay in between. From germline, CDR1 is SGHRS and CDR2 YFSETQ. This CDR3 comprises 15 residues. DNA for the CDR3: TGCGCCAGCAGCTTTTCCCCGGTAGCGGACAATGAGCAGTTCTTC. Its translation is CASSFSPVADNEQFF.

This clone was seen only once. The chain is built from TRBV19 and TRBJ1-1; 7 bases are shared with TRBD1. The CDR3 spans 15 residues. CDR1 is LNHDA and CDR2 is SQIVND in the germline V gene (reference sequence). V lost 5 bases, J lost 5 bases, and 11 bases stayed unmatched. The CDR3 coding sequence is TGTGCCAGTAGTGCCCGACAGGGAATTCGGACTGAAGCTTTCTTT. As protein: CASSARQGIRTEAFF. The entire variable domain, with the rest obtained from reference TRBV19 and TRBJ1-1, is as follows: DGGITQSPKYLFRKEGQNVTLSCEQNLNHDAMYWYRQDPGQGLRLIYYSQIVNDFQKGDIAEGYSVSREKKESFPLTVTSAQKNPTAFYLCASSARQGIRTEAFFGQGTRLTVV.

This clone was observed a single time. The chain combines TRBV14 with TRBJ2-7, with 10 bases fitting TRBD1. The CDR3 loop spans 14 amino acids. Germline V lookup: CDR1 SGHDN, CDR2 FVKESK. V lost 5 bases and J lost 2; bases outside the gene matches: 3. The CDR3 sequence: CASSVGQGAYEQYF. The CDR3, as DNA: TGTGCCAGCAGCGTTGGACAGGGGGCCTACGAGCAGTACTTC.